This T cell receptor beta chain comes out of a study of T cell changes during pregnancy in multiple sclerosis. The repertoire was sequenced with immunoSEQ multiplex PCR; TCRdb's copy has only in-frame clones and lacks some. The data show some 60,000 clones, roughly nine tenths seen once. This CDR3 region has 16 residues. The germline V gene encodes CDR1 SNHLY and CDR2 FYNNEI. Trimming pared 6 bases from V and 1 base from J, leaving 15 bases between. The chain employs TRBV2 and TRBJ2-2, with a tentative D call TRBD2 (5 bases). The clonotype comes from a female donor with multiple sclerosis, enrolled in a pregnancy study. Specimen: CD4+ T cells from peripheral blood mononuclear cells, collected in the first trimester of pregnancy. The CDR3, as DNA: TGTGCCAGCAGACAAGGAGGCAGCCTGAACACCGGGGAGCTGTTTTTT. It is translated as CASRQGGSLNTGELFF.